The 32 T cell receptor beta chains listed next were all sequenced from one sample in a study of PD-1 blockade in mismatch repair-deficient tumors. The protocol was immunoSEQ multiplex PCR, while the TCRdb copy is restricted to in-frame clones and leaves out a portion. The sample lists fewer than 60,000 clones; 70% to 85% were seen once. The sample consisted of PBMCs, taken before pembrolizumab treatment. These receptors originate from an adult with mismatch repair-deficient cancer.

This clone was detected only a few times. The rearrangement links TRBV7-9 to TRBJ1-5; D may be TRBD1 (5 bases). Germline V gene sequence: CDR1 SEHNR, CDR2 FQNEAQ (reference sequence). The V and J ends lost 5 bases and 0 bases respectively, with 11 bases between them. The CDR3 runs to 15 residues. CDR3 region: CASSPPGNSNQPQHF. CDR3 sequence (DNA): TGTGCCAGCAGCCCGCCAGGGAATAGCAATCAGCCCCAGCATTTT. Filled out from reference TRBV7-9 and TRBJ1-5, the complete variable domain reads DTGVSQNPRHKITKRGQNVTFRCDPISEHNRLYWYRQTLGQGPEFLTYFQNEAQLEKSRLLSDRFSAERPKGSFSTLEIQRTEQGDSAMYLCASSPPGNSNQPQHFGDGTRLSIL.

The CDR3 nucleotides are TGTGCCAGCAGCTCCGACAGGGTCGGTCAGCCCCAGCATTTT. It codes for CASSSDRVGQPQHF. The chain employs TRBV5-4 and TRBJ1-5; TRBD1 matches 7 bases. Germline V gene sequence: CDR1 SGHNT, CDR2 YYREEE (reference sequence). The CDR3 totals 14 residues. V lost 3 bases and J lost 6; bases outside the gene matches: 6.

This clone appeared a few times. The chain has TRBV10-3 and TRBJ2-4; 7 bases are shared with TRBD2. This CDR3 has 14 amino acids. Trimming took 3 bases from V and 6 from J; bases not matched to a gene: 5. CDR1 is ENHRY, CDR2 SYGVKD, per germline. DNA of the CDR3: TGTGCCATCAGTGATGGGTCTAGCGGAAACATTCAGTACTTC. This gives the protein CAISDGSSGNIQYF.

The chain is built from TRBV19 and TRBJ2-3; D call uncertain. Germline-derived CDR1 and CDR2 are LNHDA and SQIVND (reference sequence). Trimming left V 7 bases short and J 1 base short, with 9 bases between. The CDR3 has 13 residues. As DNA, the CDR3 is TGTGCCAGTACCAGCGTCGGCACAGATACGCAGTATTTT. Amino acids: CASTSVGTDTQYF.

V usage is TRBV19 and J usage is TRBJ1-1; 9 bases are shared with TRBD1. Germline loops: CDR1 LNHDA, CDR2 SQIVND (reference sequence). V lost 6 bases to trimming and J lost 5 bases; unmatched junction nucleotides: 10. The CDR3 sequence is 15 residues long. The CDR3 here is CASSTGTGILTEAFF. For the CDR3, the DNA is TGTGCCAGTAGCACGGGGACAGGGATTTTAACTGAAGCTTTCTTT.

This clone was seen a few times. This rearrangement joins TRBV7-3 to TRBJ2-6; D call uncertain. The CDR3 is 16 residues long. Germline V gene lookup returns CDR1 SGHTA and CDR2 FQGTGA. V was clipped by 3 bases and J by 0 bases, with 9 bases between them. The CDR3 region is CASSFRPTSGANVLTF. The CDR3 DNA reads as TGTGCCAGCAGCTTCAGACCCACCTCTGGGGCCAACGTCCTGACTTTC.

The chain recombines TRBV6-1 with TRBJ2-2, with a tentative D call TRBD1 (6 bases). Germline V gene lookup returns CDR1 MNHNS and CDR2 SASEGT. V lost 5 bases and J lost 5, with 9 bases in between. This CDR3 is built from 13 residues. The CDR3 is CASSLDRTGELFF. DNA for the CDR3: TGTGCCAGCAGTCTAGACAGGACCGGGGAGCTGTTTTTT.

The genes are TRBV9 and TRBJ2-3; D is ambiguous. Trimming cost V 3 bases and J 3 bases, with 8 bases left between them. The CDR3 has 13 amino acids. The germline gives CDR1 SGDLS, CDR2 YYNGEE. CDR3: CASSDPLTDTQYF. In DNA form, the CDR3 reads TGTGCCAGCAGCGACCCTCTAACAGATACGCAGTATTTT.

The gene calls are TRBV14 and TRBJ2-7; tentatively, D is TRBD1 or TRBD2 (5 bases each). The CDR3 spans 15 residues. The germline CDR1 and CDR2 sequences are SGHDN and FVKESK. Trimming removed 5 bases at V and 2 bases at J, with 16 bases between. The CDR3: CASSLLGTAAYEQYF. DNA of the CDR3: TGTGCCAGCAGCTTACTAGGGACCGCGGCCTACGAGCAGTACTTC. Based on the CDR3 plus reference TRBV14 and TRBJ2-7, the full variable domain is EAGVTQFPSHSVIEKGQTVTLRCDPISGHDNLYWYRRVMGKEIKFLLHFVKESKQDESGMPNNRFLAERTGGTYSTLKVQPAELEDSGVYFCASSLLGTAAYEQYFGPGTRLTVT.

The genes are TRBV19 and TRBJ2-7, with no clear D. V was pared by 5 bases and J by 2 bases, with 13 bases between. Germline CDR1 reads LNHDA; CDR2 reads SQIVND (reference sequence). The CDR3 covers 14 residues. The CDR3 bases are TGTGCCAGTAGTTCCCGGACGGATACCTACGAGCAGTACTTC. This sequence encodes CASSSRTDTYEQYF. Filled out from reference TRBV19 and TRBJ2-7, the complete variable domain reads DGGITQSPKYLFRKEGQNVTLSCEQNLNHDAMYWYRQDPGQGLRLIYYSQIVNDFQKGDIAEGYSVSREKKESFPLTVTSAQKNPTAFYLCASSSRTDTYEQYFGPGTRLTVT.

The J gene is TRBJ2-3, the V gene TRBV7-3; tentatively, D is TRBD2 (6 bases). CDR1 SGHTA and CDR2 FQGTGA come from the germline V gene. V dropped 2 bases and J dropped 3 bases, with 15 bases sitting between them. The CDR3 is 16 amino acids. The CDR3 region has the DNA TGTGCCAGCAGCTTAGGGGCGCGGGGTCCAACAGATACGCAGTATTTT. It is translated as CASSLGARGPTDTQYF.

The J gene is TRBJ1-1, the V gene TRBV10-3; D not resolved. The CDR3 runs to 11 residues. Germline V gene lookup returns CDR1 ENHRY and CDR2 SYGVKD. V shed 8 bases and J shed 0 bases, with 4 bases lying between them. DNA of the CDR3: TGTGCCATCCTTCTGAACACTGAAGCTTTCTTT. As protein: CAILLNTEAFF.

Here the CDR3 reads CASSASGTGGPYGYTF. The CDR3 DNA is TGTGCCAGCAGCGCCTCCGGGACAGGGGGTCCCTATGGCTACACCTTC. The V and J genes are TRBV9 and TRBJ1-2, with 11 bases lining up with TRBD1. This CDR3 region has 16 residues. Germline values: CDR1 SGDLS, CDR2 YYNGEE. Trimming took 3 bases from V and 4 from J; bases not matched to a gene: 8. Together with reference TRBV9 and TRBJ1-2, the CDR3 gives the full variable domain: DSGVTQTPKHLITATGQRVTLRCSPRSGDLSVYWYQQSLDQGLQFLIQYYNGEERAKGNILERFSAQQFPDLHSELNLSSLELGDSALYFCASSASGTGGPYGYTFGSGTRLTVV.

The chain has TRBV5-4 and TRBJ2-7; D is perhaps TRBD1 (5 bases). Germline V gene lookup returns CDR1 SGHNT and CDR2 YYREEE (reference sequence). The CDR3 has 14 residues. The V gene lost 4 bases and the J gene lost 5 bases, with 16 bases spanning the gap. The chain's CDR3 is CASSPVGQGNEQYF. The CDR3 nucleotides read TGTGCCAGCAGCCCGGTGGGCCAGGGCAACGAGCAGTACTTC.

This clone was observed a single time. The chain joins TRBV11-3 to TRBJ2-7; TRBD1 is a possible D gene (6 bases). The CDR3 covers 13 residues. With 7 bases removed from V and 1 base from J, the gap between germline ends came to 11 bases. Per the germline V gene, CDR1 is SGHNT and CDR2 is YENEEA. CDR3: CASNDRISYEQYF. Written as DNA, the CDR3 is TGTGCCAGCAACGACAGGATTTCCTACGAGCAGTACTTC.

The chain couples TRBV19 to TRBJ1-2; TRBD1 might be the D (5 bases). Per germline, CDR1 LNHDA and CDR2 SQIVND (reference sequence). Trimming removed 1 base at V and 8 bases at J, with 17 bases between. This CDR3 has 15 amino acids. The CDR3 DNA follows: TGTGCCAGTAGTATAGTAGCGAAAGGGACTGGCGGCTACACCTTC. It translates to CASSIVAKGTGGYTF.

J is TRBJ2-1 and V is TRBV19; maybe TRBD1 (5 bases). Trimming stripped 7 bases from V and 0 bases from J, with 10 bases between. This CDR3 spans 14 amino acids. Germline lookup yields CDR1 LNHDA and CDR2 SQIVND (reference sequence). CDR3 region: CASTKDSSYNEQFF. CDR3 coding DNA: TGTGCCAGTACCAAAGACAGCTCCTACAATGAGCAGTTCTTC.

The V gene is TRBV18, the J gene TRBJ2-1; D ambiguous. V lost 2 bases, J lost 3 bases, and 14 bases lay in between. The germline V gene has CDR1 KGHSH and CDR2 LQKENI. There are 16 residues in the CDR3. The CDR3 here is CASSPVATRFYNEQFF. Here the CDR3 DNA reads TGTGCCAGCTCACCAGTTGCGACGAGATTCTACAATGAGCAGTTCTTC.

This clone has just a few counts. V and J are TRBV6-5 and TRBJ1-5; tentative D call: TRBD1 (6 bases). Trimming left V 6 bases short and J 7 bases short, with 16 bases between. CDR1 and CDR2 from the germline V gene are MNHEY and SVGAGI. This CDR3 has 14 residues. CDR3 residues: CASSVPGDGQPQHF. The CDR3, as DNA: TGTGCCAGCAGCGTGCCAGGGGATGGGCAGCCCCAGCATTTT.

This sequence joins TRBV30 and TRBJ1-5; D possibly corresponds to TRBD1 (5 bases). V lost 0 bases and J lost 6, with 12 bases in between. The CDR3 runs to 14 residues. Germline-derived CDR1 and CDR2 are GTSNPN and SVGIG (reference sequence). This CDR3 reads CAWSVLGGSQPQHF. As DNA, the CDR3 is TGTGCCTGGAGTGTACTGGGGGGGAGTCAGCCCCAGCATTTT.

This sequence joins TRBV19 and TRBJ2-7; the match to TRBD1 covers 9 bases. The trim removed 4 bases at V and 6 bases at J, leaving 13 bases unmatched. CDR3 length: 16 amino acids. Germline V lookup: CDR1 LNHDA, CDR2 SQIVND (reference sequence). CDR3 loop: CASSRTPGQGISEQYF. CDR3 nucleotides: TGTGCCAGTAGTAGAACACCGGGACAGGGAATCTCCGAGCAGTACTTC.

The V gene is TRBV30, the J gene TRBJ1-1, with D possibly being TRBD1 (5 bases). Trimming pared 3 bases from V and 0 bases from J, leaving 11 bases between. The CDR3 is 14 residues long. Germline lookup yields CDR1 GTSNPN and CDR2 SVGIG (reference sequence). CDR3 loop: CAWRRGSMNTEAFF. For the CDR3, the DNA is TGTGCCTGGAGGAGGGGCAGCATGAACACTGAAGCTTTCTTT.

DNA for the CDR3: TGTGCCAGCAGCGTTGGGACAGGGACCCAAGAGACCCAGTACTTC. The encoded protein is CASSVGTGTQETQYF. The chain recombines TRBV9 with TRBJ2-5; 9 bases map to TRBD1. From germline, CDR1 is SGDLS and CDR2 YYNGEE. The CDR3 loop spans 15 amino acids. With V trimmed by 2 bases and J by 1 base, 3 bases remained unmatched.

The chain is built from TRBV4-1 and TRBJ2-5, with D possibly matching TRBD2 (6 bases). Germline V lookup: CDR1 MGHRA, CDR2 YSYEKL. This CDR3 spans 11 amino acids. Between the trimmed V and J ends, which lost 3 bases and 8 bases, there was a span of 7 bases. This chain's CDR3 is CASSQGLTQYF. CDR3 in DNA: TGCGCCAGCAGCCAGGGACTTACCCAGTACTTC.

The V gene is TRBV5-8, the J gene TRBJ2-5; no clear D. V dropped 0 bases and J dropped 4 bases, with 10 bases sitting between them. The CDR3 extends over 14 amino acids. Germline V gene lookup returns CDR1 SGHTS and CDR2 YDEGEE. CDR3 amino acids: CASSLDWATETQYF. In DNA form, the CDR3 reads TGTGCCAGCAGCTTGGATTGGGCCACAGAGACCCAGTACTTC.

V is TRBV18 and J is TRBJ2-3; 12 bases are shared with TRBD2. The CDR3 has 19 residues. In germline, CDR1 is KGHSH, CDR2 LQKENI. The junction had 15 bases not matched to a gene; V was cut back by 4 bases and J by 4 bases. CDR3 sequence reads: CASSRLLTSGRGVADTQYF. The CDR3, as DNA: TGTGCCAGCTCACGACTACTGACTAGCGGGAGAGGGGTAGCAGATACGCAGTATTTT. The variable domain in full, completed from reference TRBV18 and TRBJ2-3, reads NAGVMQNPRHLVRRRGQEARLRCSPMKGHSHVYWYRQLPEEGLKFMVYLQKENIIDESGMPKERFSAEFPKEGPSILRIQQVVRGDSAAYFCASSRLLTSGRGVADTQYFGPGTRLTVL.

The chain joins TRBV5-1 to TRBJ2-2, with a weak D call TRBD2 (5 bases). The CDR3 is 15 amino acids. V shed 0 bases and J shed 2 bases, with 8 bases lying between them. The germline V gene encodes CDR1 SGHRS and CDR2 YFSETQ. As DNA, the CDR3 is TGCGCCAGCAGCTTGGGAGACTACAACACCGGGGAGCTGTTTTTT. The encoded protein is CASSLGDYNTGELFF.

This chain links TRBV6-1 with TRBJ1-1, with D maybe TRBD1 (6 bases). The V gene lost 5 bases and the J gene lost 3 bases, with 7 bases spanning the gap. CDR1 is MNHNS and CDR2 is SASEGT in the germline V gene. This CDR3 contains 12 residues. CDR3 coding DNA: TGTGCCAGCAGTCAGGGGTACACTGAAGCTTTCTTT. This sequence encodes CASSQGYTEAFF.

The V and J genes are TRBV11-3 and TRBJ2-5; D is ambiguous. V was trimmed by 5 bases and J by 2 bases, leaving 3 bases between them. Per the germline V gene, CDR1 is SGHNT and CDR2 is YENEEA. This CDR3 contains 11 residues. The CDR3 nucleotides read TGTGCCAGCAGCCTTCAAGAGACCCAGTACTTC. Its protein is CASSLQETQYF.

J is TRBJ2-1 and V is TRBV28; D may be TRBD1 (8 bases). The V gene lost 6 bases and the J gene lost 3 bases, with 24 bases spanning the gap. Germline CDR1 is MDHEN and CDR2 is SYDVKM. This CDR3 comprises 18 residues. The CDR3 loop reads CASRGGAGGGSLYNEQFF. The CDR3 DNA is TGTGCCAGCAGGGGGGGGGCAGGGGGCGGGAGTCTCTACAATGAGCAGTTCTTC.

In this sample, this clone turned up once. The chain employs TRBV2 and TRBJ2-6; unclear D gene. Germline assignment: CDR1 SNHLY and CDR2 FYNNEI. The CDR3 contains 17 residues. V lost 4 bases, J lost 0 bases, and 13 bases lay in between. The CDR3 DNA reads as TGTGCCAGCAGTGTATCGCCAGCAAGCTCTGGGGCCAACGTCCTGACTTTC. Translation: CASSVSPASSGANVLTF.

This clone was counted a few times. The genes are TRBV7-9 and TRBJ1-3, with D unresolved. This CDR3 has 14 residues. V lost 3 bases and J lost 2, with 8 bases in between. Looked up from germline, CDR1 is SEHNR and CDR2 is FQNEAQ (reference sequence). Here the CDR3 reads CASSFGMTGNTIYF. The CDR3 region has the DNA TGTGCCAGCAGCTTTGGGATGACTGGAAACACCATATATTTT.